These 16 T cell receptor beta chains came from one sample sequenced in a study of monozygotic twins with inflammatory bowel disease (dated by TCRdb to about 2019). The library was prepared using 5' RACE. Sequencing was performed on an Illumina HiSeq 2500. TCRdb reprocessed the reads, and each CDR3 protein sequence is entered once, without DNA. This sample's clone table shows 300,000 to 350,000 distinct CDR3 sequences. The ten largest clones represent 2% to 2.5% of the sample. Sample: blood. These TCRs come from a human donor with ulcerative colitis or Crohn's disease, or a healthy co-twin of an affected twin (not recorded which).

This chain joins TRBV6-5 and TRBJ2-4; without DNA, the TCRdb call of TRBD2 cannot be checked. This CDR3 spans 14 amino acids. Germline assignment: CDR1 MNHEY and CDR2 SVGAGI. The CDR3: CASSSKGRGNIQYF.

The chain has TRBV10-3 and TRBJ2-7; TCRdb proposes TRBD1, but this gene call is untestable without DNA. This CDR3 region has 14 residues. Germline assignment: CDR1 ENHRY and CDR2 SYGVKD. The CDR3 reads CAISGDRGSYEQYF.

The V call is TRBV5-5, the J call TRBJ1-2. There are 13 residues in the CDR3. Per germline, CDR1 SGHKS and CDR2 YYEKEE (reference sequence). This chain's CDR3 is CASSLDRIYGYTF.

The chain couples TRBV11-2 to TRBJ2-7. The germline V gene encodes CDR1 SGHAT and CDR2 FQNNGV. CDR3 length: 12 residues. This CDR3 reads CASSLALYEQYF.

The CDR3 sequence is CASSPKDRATADTQYF. The V gene is TRBV7-3, the J gene TRBJ2-3; TCRdb gives TRBD1 as the D gene, but with no DNA this cannot be confirmed. Germline lookup yields CDR1 SGHTA and CDR2 FQGTGA. The CDR3 consists of 16 residues. The variable domain in full, with the rest retrieved from reference TRBV7-3 and TRBJ2-3, is GAGVSQTPSNKVTEKGKYVELRCDPISGHTALYWYRQSLGQGPEFLIYFQGTGAADDSGLPNDRFFAVRPEGSVSTLKIQRTERGDSAVYLCASSPKDRATADTQYFGPGTRLTVL.

The CDR3 sequence: CSAHPGGRYNSPLHF. The chain employs TRBV20-1 and TRBJ1-6. Germline V lookup: CDR1 DFQATT, CDR2 SNEGSKA (reference sequence). The CDR3 is 15 residues long.

The chain combines TRBV20-1 with TRBJ2-2; the TCRdb D gene call, TRBD2, has no DNA to confirm it. CDR1 DFQATT and CDR2 SNEGSKA come from the germline V gene (reference sequence). The CDR3 runs to 13 residues. The CDR3 reads CSGEGQNTGELFF.

CDR3 sequence reads: CASSLGDGGNNQPQHF. V gene TRBV5-1 combines with J gene TRBJ1-5. The germline CDR1 and CDR2 sequences are SGHRS and YFSETQ. The CDR3 length is 16 residues.

V gene TRBV7-8 combines with J gene TRBJ2-7; TCRdb reports TRBD1, a call that lacks DNA to check it against. The CDR3 is 15 amino acids. Germline CDR1 is SGHVS and CDR2 is FQNEAQ. CDR3 region: CASSSIGEQAYEQYF.

J is TRBJ2-5 and V is TRBV6-1; lacking DNA, the TRBD2 call made by TCRdb goes unchecked. The CDR3 consists of 19 residues. Looked up from germline, CDR1 is MNHNS and CDR2 is SASEGT. The CDR3 is CASSRVTRSGGWVQETQYF.

CDR3 protein: CASPLDLHEQYF. This chain connects TRBV5-1 to TRBJ2-7; TCRdb's D call of TRBD1 is untestable without DNA. CDR3 length: 12 amino acids. Germline V gives CDR1 SGHRS, CDR2 YFSETQ.

This chain joins TRBV27 and TRBJ2-3; the TRBD2 assignment by TCRdb is unverifiable without DNA. This CDR3 spans 19 amino acids. Germline CDR1 is MNHEY and CDR2 is SMNVEV (reference sequence). Here the CDR3 reads CASSSLTSGGRRYTDTQYF.

This chain uses TRBV7-3 with TRBJ2-3; TCRdb proposes TRBD1, but this gene call is untestable without DNA. Germline assignment: CDR1 SGHTA and CDR2 FQGTGA. The CDR3 consists of 15 residues. The CDR3 loop reads CASSRTGFSTDTQYF.

The chain is built from TRBV18 and TRBJ2-1; TCRdb picks TRBD2, but there is no DNA to check that call. Germline V CDR1 and CDR2: KGHSH, LQKENI. CDR3 size: 15 residues. The CDR3 protein is CASSPSGSRYNEQFF. Full variable domain (rest looked up from reference TRBV18 and TRBJ2-1): NAGVMQNPRHLVRRRGQEARLRCSPMKGHSHVYWYRQLPEEGLKFMVYLQKENIIDESGMPKERFSAEFPKEGPSILRIQQVVRGDSAAYFCASSPSGSRYNEQFFGPGTRLTVL.

The rearrangement uses TRBV7-9 and TRBJ2-5. CDR3 length equals 14 residues. Germline loops: CDR1 SEHNR, CDR2 FQNEAQ (reference sequence). This chain's CDR3 is CASSLVLGEETQYF. The complete variable domain, with remaining parts taken from reference TRBV7-9 and TRBJ2-5, reads DTGVSQNPRHKITKRGQNVTFRCDPISEHNRLYWYRQTLGQGPEFLTYFQNEAQLEKSRLLSDRFSAERPKGSFSTLEIQRTEQGDSAMYLCASSLVLGEETQYFGPGTRLLVL.

The chain recombines TRBV9 with TRBJ1-2; TCRdb's assignment of TRBD1 cannot be checked, as there is no DNA. The CDR3 has 13 residues. CDR1 and CDR2 from the germline V gene are SGDLS and YYNGEE. This chain's CDR3 is CASSAGTDFGNTF.